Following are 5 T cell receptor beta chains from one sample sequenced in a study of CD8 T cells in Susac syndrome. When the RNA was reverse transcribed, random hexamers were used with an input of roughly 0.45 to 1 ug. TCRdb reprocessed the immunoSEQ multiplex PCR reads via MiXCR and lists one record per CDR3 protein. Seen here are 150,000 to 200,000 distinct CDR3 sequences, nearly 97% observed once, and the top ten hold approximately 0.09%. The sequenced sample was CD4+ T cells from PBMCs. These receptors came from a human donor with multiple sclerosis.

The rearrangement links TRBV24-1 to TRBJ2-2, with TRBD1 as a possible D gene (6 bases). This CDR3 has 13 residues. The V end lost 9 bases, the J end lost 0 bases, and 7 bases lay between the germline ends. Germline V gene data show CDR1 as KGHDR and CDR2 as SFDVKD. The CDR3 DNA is TGTGCCACCTGGGGGCCGAACACCGGGGAGCTGTTTTTT. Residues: CATWGPNTGELFF.

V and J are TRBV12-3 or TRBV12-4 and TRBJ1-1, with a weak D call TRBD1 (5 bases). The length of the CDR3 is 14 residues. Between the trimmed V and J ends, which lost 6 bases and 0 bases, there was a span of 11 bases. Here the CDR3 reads CASSRQMMNTEAFF. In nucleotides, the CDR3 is TGTGCCAGCAGCCGACAGATGATGAACACTGAAGCTTTCTTT.

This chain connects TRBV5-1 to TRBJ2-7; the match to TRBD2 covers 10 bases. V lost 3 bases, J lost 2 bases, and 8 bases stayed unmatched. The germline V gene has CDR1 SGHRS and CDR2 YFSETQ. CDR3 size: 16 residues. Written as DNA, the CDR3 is TGCGCCAGCAGCTCATCCGGGACTAGCGCACCCTACGAGCAGTACTTC. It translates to CASSSSGTSAPYEQYF.

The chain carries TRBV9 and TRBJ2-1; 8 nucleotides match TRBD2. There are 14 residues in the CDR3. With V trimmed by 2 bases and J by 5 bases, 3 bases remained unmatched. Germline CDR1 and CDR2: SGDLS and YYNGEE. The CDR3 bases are TGTGCCAGCAGCGTCGGCGGGGGGAACAATGAGCAGTTCTTC. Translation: CASSVGGGNNEQFF.

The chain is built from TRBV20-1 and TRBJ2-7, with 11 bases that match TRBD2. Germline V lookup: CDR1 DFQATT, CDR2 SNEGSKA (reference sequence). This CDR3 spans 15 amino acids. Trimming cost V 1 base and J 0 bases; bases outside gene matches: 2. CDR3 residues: CSARVAGGLSYEQYF. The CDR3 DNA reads TGCAGTGCTAGAGTAGCGGGGGGGCTCTCCTACGAGCAGTACTTC.